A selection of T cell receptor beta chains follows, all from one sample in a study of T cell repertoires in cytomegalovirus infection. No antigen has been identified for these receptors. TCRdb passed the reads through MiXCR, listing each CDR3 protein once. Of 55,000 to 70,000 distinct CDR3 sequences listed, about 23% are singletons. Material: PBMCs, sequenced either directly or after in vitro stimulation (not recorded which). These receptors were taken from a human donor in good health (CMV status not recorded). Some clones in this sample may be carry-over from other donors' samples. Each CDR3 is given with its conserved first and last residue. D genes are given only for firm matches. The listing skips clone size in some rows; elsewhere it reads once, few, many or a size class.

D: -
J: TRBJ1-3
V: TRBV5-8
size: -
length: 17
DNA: TGTGCCAGCAGCCCCTTTGTCGGCAGGCCTGATGTACACACCATATATTTT
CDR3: CASSPFVGRPDVHTIYF

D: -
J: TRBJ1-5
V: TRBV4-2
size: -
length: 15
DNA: TGTGCCAGCAGCCAAGGCGGGGACACAAATCAGCCCCAGCATTTT
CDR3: CASSQGGDTNQPQHF

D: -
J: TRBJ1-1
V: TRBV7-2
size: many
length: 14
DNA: TGTGCCAGCAAATCGTTGGGGGCGTATACTGAAGCTTTCTTT
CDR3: CASKSLGAYTEAFF

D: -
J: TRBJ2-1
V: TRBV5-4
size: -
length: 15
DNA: TGTGCCAGCAGCTTGGAGAGAGCCTCCTACAATGAGCAGTTCTTC
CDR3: CASSLERASYNEQFF

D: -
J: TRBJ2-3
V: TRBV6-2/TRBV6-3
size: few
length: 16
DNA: TGTGCCAGCAGTTACTCAAGTGGAGGGCCAAAGGATACGCAGTATTTT
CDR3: CASSYSSGGPKDTQYF

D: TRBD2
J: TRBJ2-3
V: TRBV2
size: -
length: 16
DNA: TGTGCCAGCAGGCGGACTAGCGGGAGTACTACAGATACGCAGTATTTT
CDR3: CASRRTSGSTTDTQYF

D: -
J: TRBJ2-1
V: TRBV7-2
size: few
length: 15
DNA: TGTGCCAGCAGCTTATTGGGGGGCGAATACAATGAGCAGTTCTTC
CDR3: CASSLLGGEYNEQFF

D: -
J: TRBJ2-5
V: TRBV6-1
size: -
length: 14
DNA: TGTGCCAGCAGTGAATGGAAGGTGGAAGAGACCCAGTACTTC
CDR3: CASSEWKVEETQYF

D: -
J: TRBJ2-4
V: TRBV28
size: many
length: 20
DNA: TGTGCCAGCAGTTTTTCCGCGACAGGATCTTACCTGGGTCCCAAAAACATTCAGTACTTC
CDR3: CASSFSATGSYLGPKNIQYF

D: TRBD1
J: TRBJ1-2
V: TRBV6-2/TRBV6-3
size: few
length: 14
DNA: TGTGCCAGCAGTTATGGTCAGGGGGCGGAAGGCTACACCTTC
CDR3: CASSYGQGAEGYTF

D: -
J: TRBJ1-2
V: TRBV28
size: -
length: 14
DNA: TGTGCCAGCAGATCGGTCGGCAGGAACTATGGCTACACCTTC
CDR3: CASRSVGRNYGYTF

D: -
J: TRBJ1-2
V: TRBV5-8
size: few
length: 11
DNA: TGTGCCAGCAGGAGACAGTATGGCTACACCTTC
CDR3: CASRRQYGYTF

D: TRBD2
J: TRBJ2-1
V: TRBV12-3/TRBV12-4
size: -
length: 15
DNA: TGTGCCAGCAGGGAAGCGGGAGCTGGGGTGAATGAGCAGTTCTTC
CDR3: CASREAGAGVNEQFF

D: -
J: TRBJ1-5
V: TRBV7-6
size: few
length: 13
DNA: TGTGCCAGCAGTATTGGAAGCAATCAGCCCCAGCATTTT
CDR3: CASSIGSNQPQHF

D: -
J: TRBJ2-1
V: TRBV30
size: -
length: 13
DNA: TGTGCCTGGCGGTGGGCTAAGGACAATGAGCAGTTCTTC
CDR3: CAWRWAKDNEQFF

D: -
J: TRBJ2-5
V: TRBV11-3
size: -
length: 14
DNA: TGTGCCAGCAGCTTATGGACAGATGAAGAGACCCAGTACTTC
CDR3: CASSLWTDEETQYF

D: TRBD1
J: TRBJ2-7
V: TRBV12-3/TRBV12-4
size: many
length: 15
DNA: TGTGCCAGCAGCCTCCTTGGGACAGGCACGGGTGAGCAGTACTTC
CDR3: CASSLLGTGTGEQYF

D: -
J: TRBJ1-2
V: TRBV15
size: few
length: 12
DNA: TGTGCCACCAGCAGAGAACATCCGGGACTCCAGTTT
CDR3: CATSREHPGLQF

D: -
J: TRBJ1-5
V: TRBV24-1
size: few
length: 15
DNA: TGTGCCACCAGTGGTCCCCGGGACAACAATCAGCCCCAGCATTTT
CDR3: CATSGPRDNNQPQHF

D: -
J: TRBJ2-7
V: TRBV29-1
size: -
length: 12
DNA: TGCAGCGTTGCCCTTTTCAGCTACGAGCAGTACTTC
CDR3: CSVALFSYEQYF

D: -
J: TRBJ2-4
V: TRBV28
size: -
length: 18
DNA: TGTGCCAGCAGTTTGGATGGTCTGGGTGCGGAAGCCAAAAACATTCAGTACTTC
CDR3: CASSLDGLGAEAKNIQYF

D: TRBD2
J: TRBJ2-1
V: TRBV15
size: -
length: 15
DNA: TGTGCCACCAGCAGAACTAGCGGGAGCTGGCATGAGCAGTTCTTC
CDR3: CATSRTSGSWHEQFF

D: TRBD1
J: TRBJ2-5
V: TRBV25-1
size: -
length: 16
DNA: TGTGCCAGCAGCTCAATTACTTACAGGGGGCGAGAGACCCAGTACTTC
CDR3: CASSSITYRGRETQYF

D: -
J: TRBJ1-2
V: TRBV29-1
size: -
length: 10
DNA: TGCAGCGTTGATCGCTATGGCTACACCTTC
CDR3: CSVDRYGYTF